This T cell receptor (beta chain) was obtained from a study of Tregs in tolerant kidney transplant recipients. Repertoires were generated with immunoSEQ multiplex PCR, while TCRdb's copy carries only in-frame clones and drops some. The sample includes roughly 120,000 clones, roughly nine tenths of them seen just once. This clone was seen a single time. Its antigen remains unidentified. The CDR3 loop spans 13 amino acids. CDR1 and CDR2 (germline): GTSNPN, SVGIG (reference sequence). V was shortened by 0 bases and J by 8 bases, with 13 bases between the two germline ends. CD4+CD25+CD127- Tregs, CD4+CD25- non-Tregs, CD4 and CD8 cells were sorted. Study-wide results and limits: This study did not directly address biological reproducibility. The small number of patients limits these findings pending further validation. Expanding Tregs on activated donor B cells appeared to best identify donor-specific TCRbeta clones.

This TCR derives from a human donor in good health. The source material was CD4+ T cells from blood. This chain links TRBV30 with TRBJ1-2; weak D call: TRBD1 (6 bases). CDR3 coding DNA: TGTGCCTGGAGTGTAGGGCAGGGGAAGGGCTACACCTTC. Protein product: CAWSVGQGKGYTF.